This record concerns one TCR beta chain sequence. This sample was taken from a study of blood T cell repertoires in COVID-19. Study in general: Sample material is recorded as cDNA or gDNA derived from T cells, B-cell-depleted T cells, or PBMCs.

V lost 3 bases and J lost 2, with 17 bases in between. This CDR3 region has 16 residues. Per the germline V gene, CDR1 is MGHRA and CDR2 is YSYEKL. As processed by the authors: Amplification of reference gene primers provided the estimated nucleated cell counts. Profiled with immunoSEQ multiplex PCR; TCRdb holds only in-frame clones, not every one. D and trimming were read from the DNA, whereas the V and J calls and clone size are those reported in that table. The sample holds about 42,000 clones, around 89% seen once. The sequencing input was peripheral blood. This receptor was obtained from a human donor in a cohort sampled during active COVID-19. V usage is TRBV4-1 and J usage is TRBJ2-7; TRBD1 is a possible D gene (6 bases). The CDR3 sequence is CASSHQGPPSPYEQYF. The CDR3 DNA is TGCGCCAGCAGCCATCAGGGGCCGCCGAGTCCCTACGAGCAGTACTTC.